The T cell receptor (beta chain) described here comes from a study of early T cells in non-severe SARS-CoV-2 infection. On the study more broadly: It was bulk RNA from unsorted whole blood that was sequenced, and the chains were unpaired.

CDR3 length equals 16 residues. V lost 4 bases and J 5 bases, leaving 16 bases between the germline ends. The germline CDR1 and CDR2 sequences are SGHRS and YFSETQ. Points from the study as a whole: Private and CD4 specificities were missed by VDJdb matching, skewed to anti-spike CD8.

About this clonotype: Its antigen is not known.

cDNA molecules, individually, were tagged with unique molecular identifiers. TCRdb re-analysed the 5' RACE reads in MiXCR, keeping a single row per CDR3 protein. The sample yields 60,000 or so distinct CDR3 sequences, 8.7% seen once. The source is an adult who was a healthcare worker with PCR-confirmed SARS-CoV-2 infection or an uninfected control (not recorded which). The specimen was whole blood, collected at baseline. The gene calls are TRBV5-1 and TRBJ1-6; unclear D gene. In nucleotides, the CDR3 is TGCGCCAGCAGCGGCAGGACTGTGGGGAATAATTCACCCCTCCACTTT. Translated: CASSGRTVGNNSPLHF.